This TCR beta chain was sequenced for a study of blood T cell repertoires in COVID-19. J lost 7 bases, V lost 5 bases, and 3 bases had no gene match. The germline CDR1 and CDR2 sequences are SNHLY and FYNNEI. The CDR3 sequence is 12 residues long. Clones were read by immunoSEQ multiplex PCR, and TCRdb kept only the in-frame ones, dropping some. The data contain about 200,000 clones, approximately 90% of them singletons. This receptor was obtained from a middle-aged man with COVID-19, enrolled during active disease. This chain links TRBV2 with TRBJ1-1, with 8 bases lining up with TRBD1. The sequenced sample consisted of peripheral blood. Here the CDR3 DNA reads TGTGCCAGCAGTCCCGGGACAGGTGAAGCTTTCTTT. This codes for CASSPGTGEAFF.